This T cell receptor (beta chain) is from a study of CD8 T cells in Susac syndrome. The CDR3 contains 16 residues. CDR1 MRHNA and CDR2 SNTAGT come from the germline V gene. V was pared by 2 bases and J by 3 bases, with 7 bases of the junction left unmatched. With random hexamers, about 0.45 to 1 ug RNA was reverse transcribed. Coverage of TCR beta CDR3 amplification by immunoSEQ multiplex PCR extended to 54 Vbeta and 13 Jbeta. MiXCR, run by TCRdb on the immunoSEQ multiplex PCR reads, gives a single entry per CDR3 protein. Among some 240,000 distinct CDR3 sequences listed, approximately 95% were seen once. Of note for this clonotype: Its antigen is not identified.

Study results and limitations: The CD4+ T cell repertoires, which came from Susac syndrome patients, showed no sign of clonal expansion.

Patients with Susac syndrome met diagnostic criteria defined recently for definite or probable disease. TEMRA cells underwent FACS enrichment and CD8+ and CD4+ T cells underwent negative isolation. This sequence originates from a human donor with Susac syndrome. The sequenced sample was CD4+ T cells from PBMCs. The chain joins TRBV6-4 to TRBJ2-1; TRBD1 matches 7 bases. This CDR3 is CASSDQAGGFYNEQFF. The CDR3 DNA reads TGTGCCAGCAGTGACCAGGCAGGGGGATTCTACAATGAGCAGTTCTTC.